A selection of T cell receptor beta chains follows, all from one sample in a study of tumor-infiltrating lymphocytes in localized non-small cell lung cancer. Only in-frame clones appear in the TCRdb table, and some are missing; sequencing was by immunoSEQ multiplex PCR. This table holds 8,500 to 13,000 clones, roughly three fifths found once. The sequencing sample was made of lung tumor tissue. The origin of the receptors is a human donor with non-small cell lung cancer. The CDR3 runs from the conserved cysteine through the conserved F or W. D genes are given only for firm matches. For some rows the clone size is stated as once, few or many, or as a class when expanded; others skip it.

clone size: NA; J gene: TRBJ1-2; D gene: NA; V gene: TRBV5-1; CDR3 length: 12; CDR3 DNA: TGCGCCAGCAGCAGCACCACCTCCGGCTACACCTTC; CDR3 protein: CASSSTTSGYTF
clone size: NA; J gene: TRBJ1-3; D gene: NA; V gene: TRBV9; CDR3 length: 15; CDR3 DNA: TGTGCCAGCAGCGTAGGGACCAACTCTGGAAACACCATATATTTT; CDR3 protein: CASSVGTNSGNTIYF
clone size: few; J gene: TRBJ1-6; D gene: NA; V gene: TRBV7-2; CDR3 length: 15; CDR3 DNA: TGTGCCAGCAGCCCAAGTGGGTTATATAATTCACCCCTCCACTTT; CDR3 protein: CASSPSGLYNSPLHF
clone size: few; J gene: TRBJ2-1; D gene: NA; V gene: TRBV5-6; CDR3 length: 11; CDR3 DNA: TGTGCCAGCAGCTTTTACAATGAGCAGTTCTTC; CDR3 protein: CASSFYNEQFF
clone size: NA; J gene: TRBJ2-3; D gene: NA; V gene: TRBV7-9; CDR3 length: 15; CDR3 DNA: TGTGCCAGCAGCTTGGGGCAGAAAAACACAGATACGCAGTATTTT; CDR3 protein: CASSLGQKNTDTQYF
clone size: NA; J gene: TRBJ2-2; D gene: NA; V gene: TRBV7-2; CDR3 length: 14; CDR3 DNA: TGTGCCAGCAGCTTAAGCGGGAACACCGGGGAGCTGTTTTTT; CDR3 protein: CASSLSGNTGELFF
clone size: NA; J gene: TRBJ1-5; D gene: NA; V gene: TRBV5-1; CDR3 length: 13; CDR3 DNA: TGCGCCAGCAGTATGGGCGGTAATCAGCCCCAGCATTTT; CDR3 protein: CASSMGGNQPQHF
clone size: NA; J gene: TRBJ1-3; D gene: NA; V gene: TRBV13; CDR3 length: 17; CDR3 DNA: TGTGCCAGCAGCTTTGGTGGGGGCCGGTTTGAGGGAAACACCATATATTTT; CDR3 protein: CASSFGGGRFEGNTIYF
clone size: NA; J gene: TRBJ2-3; D gene: TRBD2; V gene: TRBV11-2; CDR3 length: 16; CDR3 DNA: TGTGCCAGCAGCTCAACTAGCGGGGGCTGGACAGATACGCAGTATTTT; CDR3 protein: CASSSTSGGWTDTQYF
clone size: NA; J gene: TRBJ1-5; D gene: NA; V gene: TRBV5-1; CDR3 length: 16; CDR3 DNA: TGCGCCAGCAGCTTAAGTGGACGGGGCGGCAATCAGCCCCAGCATTTT; CDR3 protein: CASSLSGRGGNQPQHF